Shown below are 25 T cell receptor beta chains from a single sample sequenced in a study of blood T cell repertoires in COVID-19. The repertoire was sequenced with immunoSEQ multiplex PCR; TCRdb's copy has only in-frame clones and lacks some. This sample has some 260,000 clones, with roughly 80% found just once. The material sequenced was PBMCs or T cells enriched from blood (not recorded which). These receptors were collected from a man aged 30-40 years with acute COVID-19.

This chain connects TRBV6-1 to TRBJ2-3; weak D call: TRBD1 (6 bases). The V and J ends lost 1 base and 5 bases respectively, with 13 bases between them. Germline V CDR1 and CDR2: MNHNS, SASEGT. The CDR3 is made up of 15 amino acids. The CDR3 protein is CASSEDRVAGDTQYF. In DNA, the CDR3 is TGTGCCAGCAGTGAAGACAGGGTTGCTGGAGATACGCAGTATTTT.

The rearrangement joins TRBV3-1 (or the pseudogene TRBV3-2) to TRBJ1-1; D gene uncertain. Trimming took off 7 bases at V and 4 bases at J, with 13 bases between the two ends. The germline V gene has CDR1 LGHDT and CDR2 YNNKEL (reference sequence). The CDR3 runs 13 residues. This CDR3 is CASKPLGFTEAFF. DNA for the CDR3: TGTGCCAGCAAGCCTCTCGGGTTCACTGAAGCTTTCTTT.

V gene TRBV6-5 combines with J gene TRBJ2-3; 8 bases fit TRBD2. The CDR3 covers 14 residues. Germline V gene sequence: CDR1 MNHEY, CDR2 SVGAGI. Germline trimming cut 6 bases from V and 2 bases from J; bases unmatched to any gene: 4. CDR3 nucleotide sequence: TGTGCCAGCAGCCCGGGGGGGTCCACAGATACGCAGTATTTT. Amino acids: CASSPGGSTDTQYF.

This chain's CDR3 is CASSPQSDSYGYTF. The CDR3 region has the DNA TGTGCCAGCAGCCCACAATCTGACAGCTATGGCTACACCTTC. V usage is TRBV3-1 (or the pseudogene TRBV3-2) and J usage is TRBJ1-2; tentative D call: TRBD1 (5 bases). The CDR3 is 14 amino acids. In germline, CDR1 is LGHDT, CDR2 YNNKEL (reference sequence). Trimming removed 4 bases from V and 4 bases from J, with 13 bases in between.

This clone was recorded a few times. The rearrangement uses TRBV6-4 and TRBJ1-1; TRBD1 is a possible D gene (5 bases). The germline V and J ends were trimmed by 2 bases and 1 base, with 8 bases remaining between them. This CDR3 is built from 14 residues. Germline-derived CDR1 and CDR2 are MRHNA and SNTAGT. The CDR3 reads CASSDGGENTEAFF. DNA of the CDR3: TGTGCCAGCAGTGACGGGGGGGAGAACACTGAAGCTTTCTTT.

The chain combines TRBV28 with TRBJ2-2; no firm D call. This CDR3 contains 12 residues. Per germline, CDR1 MDHEN and CDR2 SYDVKM. Trimming removed 6 bases from V and 5 bases from J, with 7 bases in between. The CDR3 region has the DNA TGTGCCAGCAGATTTCCTACCGGGGAGCTGTTTTTT. This encodes CASRFPTGELFF.

The J gene is TRBJ1-1, the V gene TRBV3-1 (or the pseudogene TRBV3-2), with D tentatively TRBD1 (5 bases). The V gene's germline CDR1 is LGHDT and CDR2 YNNKEL (reference sequence). The CDR3 has 16 amino acids. V was clipped by 7 bases and J by 10 bases, with 28 bases between them. CDR3: CASNPKGRMGREGAFF. CDR3 DNA: TGTGCCAGCAACCCCAAGGGCCGTATGGGACGGGAGGGAGCTTTCTTT.

This sequence joins TRBV2 and TRBJ2-7, with D possibly matching TRBD2 (5 bases). Trimming removed 4 bases at V and 0 bases at J, with 10 bases between. The CDR3 totals 14 residues. Germline assignment: CDR1 SNHLY and CDR2 FYNNEI. CDR3 sequence: CASSGTVSSYEQYV. In DNA, the CDR3 is TGTGCCAGCAGTGGGACTGTAAGCTCCTACGAGCAGTACGTC.

J is TRBJ1-5 and V is TRBV7-6; tentatively, D is TRBD1 (5 bases). Trimming removed 2 bases from V and 4 bases from J, with 18 bases in between. Germline V lookup: CDR1 SGHVS, CDR2 FNYEAQ. The CDR3 contains 17 residues. The CDR3 nucleotides read TGTGCCAGCAGCTTAAATCCAGACCTCCGGGGGAATCAGCCCCAGCATTTT. This translates into CASSLNPDLRGNQPQHF.

This chain uses TRBV5-6 with TRBJ1-1, with D possibly being TRBD1 (6 bases). The germline CDR1 and CDR2 sequences are SGHDT and YYEEEE. Trimming removed 4 bases at V and 8 bases at J, with 12 bases between. The CDR3 has 12 amino acids. This chain's CDR3 is CASSVDRGEAFF. The CDR3 bases are TGTGCCAGCAGCGTCGATAGGGGGGAAGCTTTCTTT.

The rearrangement joins TRBV24-1 to TRBJ2-3; D perhaps matches TRBD2 (6 bases). Germline V gives CDR1 KGHDR, CDR2 SFDVKD. The CDR3 runs 16 residues. Trimming removed 2 bases from V and 5 bases from J, with 16 bases in between. CDR3 in amino acids: CATSDSLAGLRDTQYF. CDR3 coding DNA: TGTGCCACCAGTGATTCACTAGCAGGTTTGCGAGATACGCAGTATTTT.

This clone came up once. The CDR3 bases are TGTGCCAGCTCTCGGGACAGGGATCAGCCCCAGCATTTT. Its translation: CASSRDRDQPQHF. The chain carries TRBV18 and TRBJ1-5; 9 bases fit TRBD1. Germline assignment: CDR1 KGHSH and CDR2 LQKENI. The CDR3 has 13 amino acids. After removal of 6 bases from V and 5 bases from J, the junction contained 2 bases not matched to a gene.

The chain is built from TRBV7-9 and TRBJ1-5; 8 positions agree with TRBD1. This CDR3 spans 16 amino acids. The germline V gene encodes CDR1 SEHNR and CDR2 FQNEAQ (reference sequence). V lost 0 bases, J lost 6 bases, and 7 bases stayed unmatched. The CDR3, as DNA: TGTGCCAGCAGCTTAGCATGGACAGGGAAGGGTCAGCCCCAGCATTTT. This translates into CASSLAWTGKGQPQHF.

Remarks on this clone: The conserved phenylalanine or tryptophan normally closing the CDR3 is absent here, so this likely arose from a read error. The DNA is omitted, as the CDR3 cannot be located on it reliably, and the CDR3 follows TCRdb's listing. The chain carries TRBV6-1 and TRBJ2-4; no DNA check was done on the table's D call, TRBD1. The germline gives CDR1 MNHNS, CDR2 SASEGT. Both ends counted, the CDR3 spans 13 residues. CDR3 protein: CASSEAIPGQYEL.

This sequence joins TRBV7-8 and TRBJ2-2; 9 nucleotides agree with TRBD1. This CDR3 contains 14 residues. The germline CDR1 and CDR2 sequences are SGHVS and FQNEAQ. The ends lost 4 bases at V and 7 bases at J; junction bases unmatched: 4. CDR3 in DNA: TGTGCCAGCAGCTCGACAGGGGGTCACGGGGAGCTGTTTTTT. Its translation is CASSSTGGHGELFF.

The chain has TRBV28 and TRBJ2-6; D call uncertain. The V gene's germline CDR1 is MDHEN and CDR2 SYDVKM. The germline V and J ends were trimmed by 2 bases and 2 bases, with 7 bases remaining between them. The CDR3 has 15 amino acids. In DNA, the CDR3 is TGTGCCAGCAGTTTACCAGCGACTGGGGCCAACGTCCTGACTTTC. It yields the protein CASSLPATGANVLTF.

The chain uses TRBV18 and TRBJ1-4; D not certain. The CDR3 spans 15 residues. Germline CDR1 reads KGHSH; CDR2 reads LQKENI. V lost 3 bases and J lost 6, with 14 bases in between. The DNA for the CDR3 is TGTGCCAGCTCACCGTCGCCGGGTCGAGATGAAAAACTGTTTTTT. This sequence encodes CASSPSPGRDEKLFF.

The chain has TRBV6-5 and TRBJ1-5, with D perhaps matching TRBD1 (5 bases). This CDR3 region has 14 residues. Germline CDR1 and CDR2: MNHEY and SVGAGI. The V and J ends lost 2 bases and 6 bases respectively, with 11 bases between them. The CDR3 DNA reads TGTGCCAGCAGTTACGTCCCTAGGGGTCAGCCCCAGCATTTT. Translating gives CASSYVPRGQPQHF.

The chain joins TRBV27 to TRBJ2-1, with no clear D. This CDR3 region has 13 residues. Germline-derived CDR1 and CDR2 are MNHEY and SMNVEV (reference sequence). V shed 10 bases and J shed 6 bases, with 16 bases lying between them. CDR3 loop: CATGFQSGNEQFF. The CDR3 DNA is TGTGCCACCGGATTTCAATCGGGCAATGAGCAGTTCTTC.

V and J are TRBV5-4 and TRBJ2-3; D not resolved. Germline V gene lookup returns CDR1 SGHNT and CDR2 YYREEE (reference sequence). CDR3 length: 13 amino acids. Trimming took off 5 bases at V and 2 bases at J, with 9 bases between the two ends. The CDR3 loop reads CASRYQATDTQYF. As DNA, the CDR3 is TGTGCCAGCAGGTACCAAGCCACAGATACGCAGTATTTT. The full variable domain, its missing parts supplied by reference TRBV5-4 and TRBJ2-3, is ETGVTQSPTHLIKTRGQQVTLRCSSQSGHNTVSWYQQALGQGPQFIFQYYREEENGRGNFPPRFSGLQFPNYSSELNVNALELDDSALYLCASRYQATDTQYFGPGTRLTVL.

This chain uses TRBV29-1 with TRBJ1-5; the match to TRBD1 covers 7 bases. Per germline, CDR1 SQVTM and CDR2 ANQGSEA. The V and J ends lost 5 bases and 5 bases, in that order; junction bases with no gene match: 9. This CDR3 is 14 amino acids long. CDR3 DNA: TGCAGCGTTCAATTACAGGGGAACGATCAGCCCCAGCATTTT. It translates to CSVQLQGNDQPQHF.

The chain employs TRBV3-1 (or the pseudogene TRBV3-2) and TRBJ2-3; D is unclear. V was trimmed by 0 bases and J by 5 bases, leaving 12 bases between them. Germline values: CDR1 LGHDT, CDR2 YNNKEL (reference sequence). The CDR3 runs to 15 residues. CDR3 bases: TGTGCCAGCAGCCAAGATGAGCTAGATATAGATACGCAGTATTTT. This encodes CASSQDELDIDTQYF.

This rearrangement joins TRBV6-5 to TRBJ2-5, with D possibly being TRBD2 (7 bases). Trimming left V 7 bases short and J 4 bases short, with 13 bases between. This CDR3 spans 13 amino acids. Looked up from germline, CDR1 is MNHEY and CDR2 is SVGAGI. The CDR3 DNA is TGTGCCAGCACCCGGGGGGCCCGAGAGACCCAGTACTTC. As protein: CASTRGARETQYF.

Here the CDR3 DNA reads TGTGCTAGTGGTTTGGTCATTCTTGGGCTAGCGGAACCGGGGGAGGGGACAGATACGCAGTATTTT. Amino acids: CASGLVILGLAEPGEGTDTQYF. V is TRBV12-5 and J is TRBJ2-3; TRBD2 agrees at 7 bases. This CDR3 spans 22 amino acids. Per the germline V gene, CDR1 is LGHNT and CDR2 is FRNRAP. Losses at the gene ends were 0 bases for V and 3 bases for J; bases not matched to a gene: 24.

The chain combines TRBV29-1 with TRBJ2-4, with unresolved D. Looked up from germline, CDR1 is SQVTM and CDR2 is ANQGSEA. Trimming took off 4 bases at V and 1 base at J, with 11 bases between the two ends. This CDR3 region has 14 residues. CDR3 loop: CSVGQVAAKNIQYF. The CDR3 DNA reads TGCAGCGTTGGGCAGGTCGCGGCCAAAAACATTCAGTACTTC.